This T cell receptor (beta chain) was recorded in a study of CD4+ T cells in melanoma. Study findings and constraints: CD8+ T cell, macrophage and B cell function reportedly correlated with neoantigen-specific CD4+ T cells. Neoantigen-specific CD4+ T cells in melanoma reportedly had diverse differentiation states.

In regard to this clone: Its antigen remains unidentified.

Sequencing was performed with immunoSEQ multiplex PCR; in TCRdb, only in-frame clones are kept and a portion is missing. The sample contains some 21,000 clones, around 80% of which appear only once. Trimming removed 4 bases from V and 7 bases from J, with 11 bases in between. Germline V gene lookup returns CDR1 SQVTM and CDR2 ANQGSEA. The CDR3 runs to 12 residues. The clonotype comes from a human donor with melanoma. What was sequenced was cells from a culture (not recorded whether cultured in vitro). V is TRBV29-1 and J is TRBJ1-3, with no clear D. CDR3 nucleotides: TGCAGCGTTGCCACCCCGGGTAACACCATATATTTT. As protein: CSVATPGNTIYF.